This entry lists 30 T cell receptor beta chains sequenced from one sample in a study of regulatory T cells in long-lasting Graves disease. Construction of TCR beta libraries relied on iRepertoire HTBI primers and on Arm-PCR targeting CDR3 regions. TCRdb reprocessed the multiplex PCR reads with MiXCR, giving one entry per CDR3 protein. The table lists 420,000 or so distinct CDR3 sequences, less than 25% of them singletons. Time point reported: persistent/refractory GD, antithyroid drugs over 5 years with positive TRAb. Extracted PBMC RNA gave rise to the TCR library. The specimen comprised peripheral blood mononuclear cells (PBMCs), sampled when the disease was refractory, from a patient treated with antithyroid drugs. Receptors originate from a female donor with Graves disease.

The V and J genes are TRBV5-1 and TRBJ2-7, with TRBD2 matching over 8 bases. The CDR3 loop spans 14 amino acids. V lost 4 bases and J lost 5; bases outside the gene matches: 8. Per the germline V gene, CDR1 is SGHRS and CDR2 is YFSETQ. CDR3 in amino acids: CASSIRGGEDEQYF. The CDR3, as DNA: TGCGCCAGCAGCATCCGGGGGGGAGAAGACGAGCAGTACTTC.

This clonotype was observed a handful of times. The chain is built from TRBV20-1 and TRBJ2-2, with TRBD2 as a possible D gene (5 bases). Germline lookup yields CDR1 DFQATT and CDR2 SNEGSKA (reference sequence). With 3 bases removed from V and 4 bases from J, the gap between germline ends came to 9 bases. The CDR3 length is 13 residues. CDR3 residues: CSASGKITGELFF. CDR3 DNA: TGCAGTGCTAGCGGGAAAATCACCGGGGAGCTGTTTTTT.

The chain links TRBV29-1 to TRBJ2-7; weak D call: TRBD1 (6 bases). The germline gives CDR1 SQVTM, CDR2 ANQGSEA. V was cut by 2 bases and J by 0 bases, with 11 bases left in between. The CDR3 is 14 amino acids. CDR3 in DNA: TGCAGCGTTGAATCAGGGGAGAGCTCCTACGAGCAGTACTTC. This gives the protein CSVESGESSYEQYF.

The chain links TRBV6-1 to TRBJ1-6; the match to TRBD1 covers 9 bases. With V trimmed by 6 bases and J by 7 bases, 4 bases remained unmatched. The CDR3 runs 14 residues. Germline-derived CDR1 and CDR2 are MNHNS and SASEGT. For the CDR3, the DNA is TGTGCCAGCAGAGAGGGACAGGGAAATTCACCCCTCCACTTT. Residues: CASREGQGNSPLHF.

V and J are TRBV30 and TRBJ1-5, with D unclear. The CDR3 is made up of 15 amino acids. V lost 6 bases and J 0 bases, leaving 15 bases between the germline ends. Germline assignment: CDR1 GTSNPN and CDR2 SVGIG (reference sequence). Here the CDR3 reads CACDFGVNSNQPQHF. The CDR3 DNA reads TGTGCCTGTGACTTTGGAGTGAATAGCAATCAGCCCCAGCATTTT.

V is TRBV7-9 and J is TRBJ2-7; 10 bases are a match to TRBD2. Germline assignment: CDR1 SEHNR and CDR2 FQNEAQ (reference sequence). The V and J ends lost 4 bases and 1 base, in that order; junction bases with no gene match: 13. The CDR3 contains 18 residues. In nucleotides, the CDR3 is TGTGCCAGCAGCTCCCCGACTAGCGGGCCCGACCCATCCTACGAGCAGTACTTC. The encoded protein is CASSSPTSGPDPSYEQYF.

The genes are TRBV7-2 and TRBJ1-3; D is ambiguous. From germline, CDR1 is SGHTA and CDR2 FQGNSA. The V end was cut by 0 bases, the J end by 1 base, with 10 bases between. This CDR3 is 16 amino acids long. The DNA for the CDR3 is TGTGCCAGCAGCTTAGCGCCGGGGTTGTCTGGAAACACCATATATTTT. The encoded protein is CASSLAPGLSGNTIYF.

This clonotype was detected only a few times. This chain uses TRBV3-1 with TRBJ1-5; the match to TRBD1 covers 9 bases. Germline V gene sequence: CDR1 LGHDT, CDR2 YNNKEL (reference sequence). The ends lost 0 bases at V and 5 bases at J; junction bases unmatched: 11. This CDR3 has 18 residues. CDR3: CASSQDPGGTGNYQPQHF. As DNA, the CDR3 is TGTGCCAGCAGCCAAGATCCGGGTGGGACAGGGAATTATCAGCCCCAGCATTTT.

In DNA form, the CDR3 reads TGTGCCACCAGTGATTTGGGCGGGGTGAGTTCCACAGATACGCAGTATTTT. Its protein product is CATSDLGGVSSTDTQYF. The chain recombines TRBV24-1 with TRBJ2-3; tentative D call: TRBD2 (6 bases). Deletions cut 0 bases from V and 2 bases from J, with 14 bases between. The germline V gene encodes CDR1 KGHDR and CDR2 SFDVKD. The CDR3 is 17 residues long.

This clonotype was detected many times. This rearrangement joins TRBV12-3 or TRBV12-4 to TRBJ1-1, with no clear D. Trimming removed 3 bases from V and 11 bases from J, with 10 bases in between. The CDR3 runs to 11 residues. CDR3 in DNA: TGTGCCAGCAGTTTGTCAGGAACGGCTTTCTTT. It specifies CASSLSGTAFF.

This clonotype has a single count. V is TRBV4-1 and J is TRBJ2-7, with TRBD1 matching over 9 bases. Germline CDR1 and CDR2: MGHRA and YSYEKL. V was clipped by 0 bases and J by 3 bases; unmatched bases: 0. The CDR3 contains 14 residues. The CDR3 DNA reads TGCGCCAGCAGCCAAGAGGACAGGGGCTACGAGCAGTACTTC. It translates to CASSQEDRGYEQYF.

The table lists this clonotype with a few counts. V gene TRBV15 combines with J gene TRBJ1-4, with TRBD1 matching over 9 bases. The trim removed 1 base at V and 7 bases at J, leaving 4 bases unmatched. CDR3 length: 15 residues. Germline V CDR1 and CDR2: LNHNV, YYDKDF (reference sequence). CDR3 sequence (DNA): TGTGCCACCAGCAGAGTGCGACAGGGGGGTGAAAAACTGTTTTTT. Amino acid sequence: CATSRVRQGGEKLFF.

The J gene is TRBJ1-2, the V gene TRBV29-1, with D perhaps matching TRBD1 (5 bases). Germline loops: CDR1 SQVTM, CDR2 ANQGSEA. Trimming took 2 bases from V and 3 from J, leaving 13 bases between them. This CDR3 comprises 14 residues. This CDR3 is CSVEIGGDYYGYTF. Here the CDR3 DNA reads TGCAGCGTTGAAATCGGGGGAGATTACTATGGCTACACCTTC.

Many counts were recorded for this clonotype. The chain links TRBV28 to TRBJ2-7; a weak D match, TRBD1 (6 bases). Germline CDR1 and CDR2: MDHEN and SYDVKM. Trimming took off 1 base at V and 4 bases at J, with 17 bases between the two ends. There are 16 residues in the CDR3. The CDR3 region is CASSLSVGGKGYEQYF. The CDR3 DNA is TGTGCCAGCAGTTTATCCGTAGGGGGAAAAGGGTACGAGCAGTACTTC.

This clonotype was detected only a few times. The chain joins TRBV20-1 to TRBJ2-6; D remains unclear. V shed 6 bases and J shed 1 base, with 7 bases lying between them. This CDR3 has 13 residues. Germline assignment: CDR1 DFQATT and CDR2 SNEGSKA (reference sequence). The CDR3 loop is CSASQSGANVLTF. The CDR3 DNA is TGCAGTGCATCACAGTCTGGGGCCAACGTCCTGACTTTC.

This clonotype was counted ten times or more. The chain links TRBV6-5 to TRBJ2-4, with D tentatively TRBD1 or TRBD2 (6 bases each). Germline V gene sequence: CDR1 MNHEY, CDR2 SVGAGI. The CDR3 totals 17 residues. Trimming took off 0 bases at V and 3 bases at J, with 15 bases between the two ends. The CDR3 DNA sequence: TGTGCCAGCAGTTACTCGAGGGGGGATGAGGGCAAAAACATTCAGTACTTC. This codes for CASSYSRGDEGKNIQYF.

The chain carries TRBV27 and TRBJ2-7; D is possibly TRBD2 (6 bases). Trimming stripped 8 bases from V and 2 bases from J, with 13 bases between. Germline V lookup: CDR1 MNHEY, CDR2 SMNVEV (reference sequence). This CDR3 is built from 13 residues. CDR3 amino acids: CASAGLETYEQYF. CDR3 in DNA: TGTGCCAGCGCGGGACTTGAGACCTACGAGCAGTACTTC.

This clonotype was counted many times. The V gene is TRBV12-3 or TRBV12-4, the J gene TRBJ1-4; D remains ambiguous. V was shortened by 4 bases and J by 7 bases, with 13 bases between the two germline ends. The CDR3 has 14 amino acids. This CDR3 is CASSSGSLGEKLFF. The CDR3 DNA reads TGTGCCAGCAGTTCGGGGTCACTAGGTGAAAAACTGTTTTTT.

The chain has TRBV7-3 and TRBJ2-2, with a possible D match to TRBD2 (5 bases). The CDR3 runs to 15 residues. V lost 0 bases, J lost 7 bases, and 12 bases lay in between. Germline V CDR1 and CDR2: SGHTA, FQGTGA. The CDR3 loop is CASSLTRLASGELFF. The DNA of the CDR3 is TGTGCCAGCAGCTTAACGAGGCTAGCTAGCGGGGAGCTGTTTTTT.

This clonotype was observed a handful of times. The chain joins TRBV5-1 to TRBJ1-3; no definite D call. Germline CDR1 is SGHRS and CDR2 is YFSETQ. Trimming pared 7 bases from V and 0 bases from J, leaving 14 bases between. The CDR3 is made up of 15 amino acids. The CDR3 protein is CASRIDPSSGNTIYF. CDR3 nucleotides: TGCGCCAGCCGAATTGACCCGAGCTCTGGAAACACCATATATTTT.

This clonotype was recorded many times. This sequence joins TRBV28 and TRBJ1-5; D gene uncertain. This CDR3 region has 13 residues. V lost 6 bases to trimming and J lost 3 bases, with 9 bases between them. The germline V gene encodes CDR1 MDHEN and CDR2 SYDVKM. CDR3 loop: CASSGPLNQPQHF. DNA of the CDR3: TGTGCCAGCAGCGGACCGCTCAATCAGCCCCAGCATTTT.

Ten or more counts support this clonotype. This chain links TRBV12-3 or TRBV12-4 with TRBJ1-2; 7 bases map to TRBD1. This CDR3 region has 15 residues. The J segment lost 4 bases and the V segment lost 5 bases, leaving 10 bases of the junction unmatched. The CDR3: CASSRPTGMIYGYTF. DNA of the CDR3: TGTGCCAGCAGTCGACCGACAGGGATGATCTATGGCTACACCTTC.

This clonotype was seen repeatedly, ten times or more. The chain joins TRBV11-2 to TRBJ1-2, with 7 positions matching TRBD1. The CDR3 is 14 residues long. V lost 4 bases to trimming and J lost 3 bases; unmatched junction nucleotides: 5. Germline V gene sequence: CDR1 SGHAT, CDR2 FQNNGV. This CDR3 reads CASSSTGQHYGYTF. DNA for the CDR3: TGTGCCAGCAGCTCTACGGGACAGCACTATGGCTACACCTTC.

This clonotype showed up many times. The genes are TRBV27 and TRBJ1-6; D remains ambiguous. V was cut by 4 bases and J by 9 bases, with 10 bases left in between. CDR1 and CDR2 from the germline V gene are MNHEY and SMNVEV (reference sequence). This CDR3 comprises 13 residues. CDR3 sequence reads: CASSSRTGSPLHF. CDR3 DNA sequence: TGTGCCAGCAGTTCCCGAACGGGTTCACCCCTCCACTTT.

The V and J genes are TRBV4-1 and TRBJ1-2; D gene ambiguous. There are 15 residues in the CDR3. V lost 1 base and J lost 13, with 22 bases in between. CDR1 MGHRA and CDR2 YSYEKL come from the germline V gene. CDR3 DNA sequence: TGCGCCAGCAGCCAAGTGGGCAGCGTAACTATGGCGGGCACCTTC. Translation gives CASSQVGSVTMAGTF.

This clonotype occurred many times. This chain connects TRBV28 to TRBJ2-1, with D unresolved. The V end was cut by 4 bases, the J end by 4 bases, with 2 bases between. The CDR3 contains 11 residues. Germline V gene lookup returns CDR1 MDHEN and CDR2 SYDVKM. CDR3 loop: CASSYYNEQFF. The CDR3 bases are TGTGCCAGCAGTTATTACAATGAGCAGTTCTTC.

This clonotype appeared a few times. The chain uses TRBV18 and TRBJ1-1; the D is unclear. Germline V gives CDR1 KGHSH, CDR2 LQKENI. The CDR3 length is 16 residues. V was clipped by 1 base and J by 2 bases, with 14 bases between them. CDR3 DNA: TGTGCCAGCTCACCACAGCGGGCAGATACAAACACTGAAGCTTTCTTT. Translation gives CASSPQRADTNTEAFF.

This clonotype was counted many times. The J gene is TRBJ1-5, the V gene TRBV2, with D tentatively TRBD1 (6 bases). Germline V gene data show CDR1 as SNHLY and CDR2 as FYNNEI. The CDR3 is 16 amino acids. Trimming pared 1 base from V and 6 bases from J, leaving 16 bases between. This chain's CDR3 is CASSEVGQGYGQPQHF. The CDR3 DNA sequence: TGTGCCAGCAGTGAAGTCGGTCAGGGGTACGGTCAGCCCCAGCATTTT.

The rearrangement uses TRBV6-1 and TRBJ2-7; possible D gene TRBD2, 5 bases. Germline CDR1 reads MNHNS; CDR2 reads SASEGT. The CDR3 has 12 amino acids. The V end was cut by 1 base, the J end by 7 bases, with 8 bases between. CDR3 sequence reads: CASSEDWREQYF. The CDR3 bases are TGTGCCAGCAGTGAAGATTGGAGGGAGCAGTACTTC.

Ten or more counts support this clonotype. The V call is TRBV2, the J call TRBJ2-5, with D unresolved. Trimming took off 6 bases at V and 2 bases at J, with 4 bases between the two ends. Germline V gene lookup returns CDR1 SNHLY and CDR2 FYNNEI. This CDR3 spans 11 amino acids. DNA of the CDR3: TGTGCCAGCAGCGGACAAGAGACCCAGTACTTC. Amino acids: CASSGQETQYF.